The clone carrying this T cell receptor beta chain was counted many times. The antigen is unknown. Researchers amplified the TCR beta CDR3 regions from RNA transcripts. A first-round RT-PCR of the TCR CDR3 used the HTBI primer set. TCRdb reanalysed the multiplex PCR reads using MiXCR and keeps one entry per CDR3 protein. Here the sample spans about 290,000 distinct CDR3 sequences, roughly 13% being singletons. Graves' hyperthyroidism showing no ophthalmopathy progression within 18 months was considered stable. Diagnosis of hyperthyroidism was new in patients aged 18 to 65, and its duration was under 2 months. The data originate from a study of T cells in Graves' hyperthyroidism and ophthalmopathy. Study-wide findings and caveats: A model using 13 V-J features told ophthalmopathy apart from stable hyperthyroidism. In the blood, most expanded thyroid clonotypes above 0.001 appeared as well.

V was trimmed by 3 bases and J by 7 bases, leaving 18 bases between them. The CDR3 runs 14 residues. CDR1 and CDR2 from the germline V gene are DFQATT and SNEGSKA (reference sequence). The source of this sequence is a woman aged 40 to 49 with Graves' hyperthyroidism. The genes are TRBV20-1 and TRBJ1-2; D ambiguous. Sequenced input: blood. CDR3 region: CSARPQSGGRGYTF. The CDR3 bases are TGCAGTGCTAGGCCACAGTCAGGAGGTCGTGGCTACACCTTC.